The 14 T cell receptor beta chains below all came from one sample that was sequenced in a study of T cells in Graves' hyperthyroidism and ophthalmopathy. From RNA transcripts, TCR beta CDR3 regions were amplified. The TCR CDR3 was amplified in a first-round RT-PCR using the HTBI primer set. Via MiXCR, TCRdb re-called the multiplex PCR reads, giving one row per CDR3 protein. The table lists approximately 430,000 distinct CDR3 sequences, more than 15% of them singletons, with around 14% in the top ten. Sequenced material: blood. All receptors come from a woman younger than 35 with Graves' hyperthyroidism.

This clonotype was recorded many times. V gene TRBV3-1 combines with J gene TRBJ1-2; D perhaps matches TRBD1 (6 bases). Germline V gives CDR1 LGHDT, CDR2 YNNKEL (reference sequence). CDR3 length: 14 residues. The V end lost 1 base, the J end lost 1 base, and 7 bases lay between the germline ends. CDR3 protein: CASSQGGLNYGYTF. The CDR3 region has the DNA TGTGCCAGCAGCCAAGGGGGGCTTAACTATGGCTACACCTTC.

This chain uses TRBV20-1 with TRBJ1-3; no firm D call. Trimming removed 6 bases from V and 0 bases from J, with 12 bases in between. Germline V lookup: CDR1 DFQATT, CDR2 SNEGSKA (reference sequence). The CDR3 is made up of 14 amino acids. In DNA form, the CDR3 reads TGCAGTGCCTCAGGCGGTAGCTCTGGAAACACCATATATTTT. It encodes CSASGGSSGNTIYF.

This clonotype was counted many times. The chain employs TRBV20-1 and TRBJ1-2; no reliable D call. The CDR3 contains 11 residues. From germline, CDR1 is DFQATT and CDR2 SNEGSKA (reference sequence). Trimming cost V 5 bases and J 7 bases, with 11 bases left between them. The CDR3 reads CSAPFPGGYTF. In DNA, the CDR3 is TGCAGTGCTCCATTTCCGGGTGGCTACACCTTC.

CDR3 DNA: TGTGCCAGCAGTGAAGCAACCGGGACAGCCTTTACTGAAGCTTTCTTT. It yields the protein CASSEATGTAFTEAFF. V is TRBV25-1 and J is TRBJ1-1; 7 bases are shared with TRBD1. The V gene end was trimmed by 2 bases and the J gene end by 5 bases; junction bases not matched to a gene: 11. Germline assignment: CDR1 MGHDK and CDR2 SYGVNS. The CDR3 is 16 amino acids.

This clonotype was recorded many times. CDR3 loop: CASSFVQGARPGELFF. The CDR3 DNA reads as TGTGCCAGCAGCTTCGTCCAGGGGGCGCGTCCCGGGGAGCTGTTTTTT. V usage is TRBV11-3 and J usage is TRBJ2-2; 8 positions match TRBD1. Trimming took 3 bases from V and 6 from J; bases not matched to a gene: 9. The CDR3 is 16 residues long. CDR1 SGHNT and CDR2 YENEEA come from the germline V gene.

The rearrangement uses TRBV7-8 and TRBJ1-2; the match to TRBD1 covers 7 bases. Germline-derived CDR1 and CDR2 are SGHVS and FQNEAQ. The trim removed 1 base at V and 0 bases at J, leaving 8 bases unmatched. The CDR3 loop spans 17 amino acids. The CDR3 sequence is CASSLGAGGAPNYGYTF. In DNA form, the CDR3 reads TGTGCCAGCAGCTTAGGGGCAGGGGGGGCCCCTAACTATGGCTACACCTTC.

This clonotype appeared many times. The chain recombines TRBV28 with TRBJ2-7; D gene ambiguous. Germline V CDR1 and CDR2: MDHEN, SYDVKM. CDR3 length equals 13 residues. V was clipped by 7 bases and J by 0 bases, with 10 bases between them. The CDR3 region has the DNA TGTGCCAGCACGTCTCAGAACTCCTACGAGCAGTACTTC. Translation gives CASTSQNSYEQYF. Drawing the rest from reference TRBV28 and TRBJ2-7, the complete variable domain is DVKVTQSSRYLVKRTGEKVFLECVQDMDHENMFWYRQDPGLGLRLIYFSYDVKMKEKGDIPEGYSVSREKKERFSLILESASTNQTSMYLCASTSQNSYEQYFGPGTRLTVT.

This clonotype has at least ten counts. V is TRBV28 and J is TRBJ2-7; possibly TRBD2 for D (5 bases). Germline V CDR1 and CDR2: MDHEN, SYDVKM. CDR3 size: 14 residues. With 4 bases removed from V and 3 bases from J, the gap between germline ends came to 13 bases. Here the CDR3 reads CASSWRVVSYEQYF. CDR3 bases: TGTGCCAGCAGTTGGCGGGTAGTTAGCTACGAGCAGTACTTC.

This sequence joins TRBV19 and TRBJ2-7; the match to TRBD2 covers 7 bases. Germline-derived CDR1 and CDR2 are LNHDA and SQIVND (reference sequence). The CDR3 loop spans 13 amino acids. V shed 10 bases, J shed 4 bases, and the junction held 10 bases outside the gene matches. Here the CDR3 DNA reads TGTGCCACCACATCTGGCGGGGGTTACGAGCAGTACTTC. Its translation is CATTSGGGYEQYF.

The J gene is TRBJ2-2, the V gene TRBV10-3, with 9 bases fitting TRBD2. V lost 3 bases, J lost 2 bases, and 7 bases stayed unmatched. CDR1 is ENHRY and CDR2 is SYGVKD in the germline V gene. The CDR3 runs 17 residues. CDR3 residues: CAISEGGGVANTGELFF. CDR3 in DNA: TGTGCCATCAGTGAAGGCGGGGGGGTCGCAAACACCGGGGAGCTGTTTTTT.

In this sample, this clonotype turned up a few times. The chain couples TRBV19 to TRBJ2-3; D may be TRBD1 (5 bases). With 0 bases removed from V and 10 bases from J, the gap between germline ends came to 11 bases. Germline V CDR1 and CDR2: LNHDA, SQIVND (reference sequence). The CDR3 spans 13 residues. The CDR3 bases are TGTGCCAGTAGTATAGATCGACAGTACGCGCAGTATTTT. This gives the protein CASSIDRQYAQYF.

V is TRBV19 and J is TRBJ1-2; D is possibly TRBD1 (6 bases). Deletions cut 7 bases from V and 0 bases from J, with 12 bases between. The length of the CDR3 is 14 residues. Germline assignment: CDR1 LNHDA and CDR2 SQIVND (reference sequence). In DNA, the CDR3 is TGTGCCAGTAATCAGGAGGGGGCTAACTATGGCTACACCTTC. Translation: CASNQEGANYGYTF.

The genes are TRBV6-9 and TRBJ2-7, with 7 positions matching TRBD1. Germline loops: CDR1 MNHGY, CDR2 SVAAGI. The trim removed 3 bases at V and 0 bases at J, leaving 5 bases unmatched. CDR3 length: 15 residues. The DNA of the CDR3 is TGTGCCAGCAGTTACCAGGGACAGTTCTCCTACGAGCAGTACTTC. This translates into CASSYQGQFSYEQYF.

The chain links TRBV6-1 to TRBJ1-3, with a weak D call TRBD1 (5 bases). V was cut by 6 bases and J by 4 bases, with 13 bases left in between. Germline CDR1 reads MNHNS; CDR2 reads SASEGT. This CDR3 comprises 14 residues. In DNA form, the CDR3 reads TGTGCCAGCAGCCGGCGGGACCCCGGAAACACCATATATTTT. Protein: CASSRRDPGNTIYF.